What follows are 28 T cell receptor beta chains derived from one specimen sequenced in a study of shared clonotypes between healthy human individuals (TCRdb year 2020). Libraries were constructed by the immunoSEQ multiplex PCR assay. As stored in TCRdb, this immuneACCESS dataset retains in-frame rearrangements with V and J assigned. A fraction of the clones does not appear; measured against another copy, unresolved V genes explain less than half of the discrepancy, and the remainder lacks a known reason. The sample table shows almost 750,000 clones, and 55% to 80% are seen once. The biggest ten clones account for under 2% of the sample. Sequencing input: memory CD4+ T cells sorted from blood. This specimen's cell subset or site label, interpreted: CD45RA-negative fraction. Every receptor here comes from a young woman in good health.

The rearrangement joins TRBV10-3 to TRBJ2-1, with TRBD2 identical over 8 bases. V gave up 3 bases and J gave up 6 bases; unmatched junction bases: 7. The CDR3 is 15 residues long. Germline V gene lookup returns CDR1 ENHRY and CDR2 SYGVKD. For the CDR3, the DNA is TGTGCCATCAGTGACCTTTCGGGAGGGAGCAATGAGCAGTTCTTC. This encodes CAISDLSGGSNEQFF.

This chain links TRBV5-1 with TRBJ1-1; no clear D. Trimming took off 0 bases at V and 9 bases at J, with 15 bases between the two ends. The CDR3 runs to 14 residues. Per germline, CDR1 SGHRS and CDR2 YFSETQ. The CDR3 loop is CASSLERREKKAFF. The CDR3 DNA is TGCGCCAGCAGCTTGGAACGTAGGGAAAAAAAAGCTTTCTTT.

This chain joins TRBV4-2 and TRBJ2-1; no reliable D call. CDR3 size: 13 residues. With 0 bases removed from V and 8 bases from J, the gap between germline ends came to 8 bases. Looked up from germline, CDR1 is LGHNA and CDR2 is YNFKEQ. CDR3 sequence: CASSQDTRDEQFF. CDR3 in DNA: TGTGCCAGCAGCCAAGATACTCGCGATGAGCAGTTCTTC.

V and J are TRBV28 and TRBJ2-1; TRBD2 agrees at 7 bases. V was pared by 6 bases and J by 6 bases, with 5 bases of the junction left unmatched. From germline, CDR1 is MDHEN and CDR2 SYDVKM. This CDR3 has 13 residues. CDR3 DNA sequence: TGTGCCAGCAGGGGGGACTACGTCAATGAGCAGTTCTTC. The encoded protein is CASRGDYVNEQFF.

This clone appeared a single time. This sequence joins TRBV28 and TRBJ1-5; no clear D. With 6 bases removed from V and 3 bases from J, the gap between germline ends came to 12 bases. Germline values: CDR1 MDHEN, CDR2 SYDVKM. The CDR3 runs to 14 residues. The CDR3 sequence is CASSPPSLNQPQHF. DNA for the CDR3: TGTGCCAGCAGCCCACCCTCCCTCAATCAGCCCCAGCATTTT. Drawing the rest from reference TRBV28 and TRBJ1-5, the complete variable domain is DVKVTQSSRYLVKRTGEKVFLECVQDMDHENMFWYRQDPGLGLRLIYFSYDVKMKEKGDIPEGYSVSREKKERFSLILESASTNQTSMYLCASSPPSLNQPQHFGDGTRLSIL.

The rearrangement links TRBV19 to TRBJ2-7; 8 nucleotides match TRBD1. The CDR3 totals 15 residues. Per the germline V gene, CDR1 is LNHDA and CDR2 is SQIVND (reference sequence). V was pared by 1 base and J by 2 bases, with 4 bases of the junction left unmatched. The CDR3 coding sequence is TGTGCCAGTAGTATAGTAGGGACAGGAGCCTACGAGCAGTACTTC. Its translation is CASSIVGTGAYEQYF.

Comment on this clone: The same CDR3 also results from other DNA sequences found in this sample. This chain connects TRBV19 to TRBJ1-4, with 10 bases matching TRBD1. V trimming: 7 bases; J trimming: 6 bases; junction bases outside the gene matches: 5. CDR3 length equals 14 residues. Germline assignment: CDR1 LNHDA and CDR2 SQIVND (reference sequence). The CDR3 here is CASKTGTGDEKLFF. The CDR3 DNA reads TGTGCCAGTAAAACCGGGACAGGGGATGAAAAACTGTTTTTT.

This chain links TRBV28 with TRBJ1-4; D uncertain. Germline CDR1 MDHEN, CDR2 SYDVKM. V was clipped by 10 bases and J by 7 bases, with 13 bases between them. The CDR3 is made up of 12 amino acids. The CDR3 DNA sequence: TGTGCCACCACGGAAGTGGGTGAAAAACTGTTTTTT. This encodes CATTEVGEKLFF.

This chain joins TRBV27 and TRBJ2-3; TRBD1 matches 10 bases. The CDR3 is 18 residues long. In germline, CDR1 is MNHEY, CDR2 SMNVEV (reference sequence). J lost 2 bases, V lost 6 bases, and 14 bases had no gene match. The CDR3, as DNA: TGTGCCAGCAGGACAGGGGGCTTCTGGGGGGGTCCCACAGATACGCAGTATTTT. This codes for CASRTGGFWGGPTDTQYF.

The genes are TRBV11-3 and TRBJ2-2; 7 bases map to TRBD2. The CDR3 consists of 15 residues. V was pared by 5 bases and J by 2 bases, with 5 bases of the junction left unmatched. Germline V gene data show CDR1 as SGHNT and CDR2 as YENEEA. CDR3: CASSGAGANTGELFF. Here the CDR3 DNA reads TGTGCCAGCAGCGGGGCGGGAGCCAACACCGGGGAGCTGTTTTTT. The full variable domain, rest sourced from reference TRBV11-3 and TRBJ2-2, is EAGVVQSPRYKIIEKKQPVAFWCNPISGHNTLYWYLQNLGQGPELLIRYENEEAVDDSQLPKDRFSAERLKGVDSTLKIQPAELGDSAVYLCASSGAGANTGELFFGEGSRLTVL.

The chain is built from TRBV28 and TRBJ2-4; D not certain. The CDR3 is 12 amino acids. With 3 bases removed from V and 8 bases from J, the gap between germline ends came to 8 bases. Germline V gene sequence: CDR1 MDHEN, CDR2 SYDVKM. CDR3 in amino acids: CASSFQRDIQYF. The CDR3, as DNA: TGTGCCAGCAGTTTCCAGCGAGACATTCAGTACTTC. The full variable domain, rest sourced from reference TRBV28 and TRBJ2-4, is DVKVTQSSRYLVKRTGEKVFLECVQDMDHENMFWYRQDPGLGLRLIYFSYDVKMKEKGDIPEGYSVSREKKERFSLILESASTNQTSMYLCASSFQRDIQYFGAGTRLSVL.

Note on this clone: Other DNA sequences within the sample encode an identical CDR3. This chain joins TRBV7-8 and TRBJ1-1; 9 bases are shared with TRBD1. The CDR3 runs to 13 residues. Germline V lookup: CDR1 SGHVS, CDR2 FQNEAQ. V shed 3 bases and J 7 bases; nucleotides not matched to a gene: 3. The CDR3 DNA sequence: TGTGCCAGCAGCTTCGGACAGGGGAGTGAAGCTTTCTTT. Amino acids: CASSFGQGSEAFF.

The chain is built from TRBV28 and TRBJ2-3; 11 nucleotides agree with TRBD2. Per the germline V gene, CDR1 is MDHEN and CDR2 is SYDVKM. V shed 0 bases and J 6 bases; nucleotides not matched to a gene: 2. This CDR3 has 15 amino acids. The CDR3 DNA reads as TGTGCCAGCAGTTTATGGGCTAGCGGGAGGGATACGCAGTATTTT. Translating it yields CASSLWASGRDTQYF.

The chain carries TRBV19 and TRBJ1-2, with TRBD1 identical over 10 bases. Trimming at V came to 4 bases and at J to 3 bases, leaving 8 bases not matched to a gene. CDR3 length: 16 amino acids. The germline V gene has CDR1 LNHDA and CDR2 SQIVND (reference sequence). Here the CDR3 reads CASSTRDRGNHYGYTF. The CDR3, as DNA: TGTGCCAGTAGTACTCGGGACAGGGGCAACCACTATGGCTACACCTTC.

A single count supports this clone. The genes are TRBV18 and TRBJ1-3; weak D call: TRBD1 (5 bases). The germline V and J ends were trimmed by 6 bases and 4 bases, with 10 bases remaining between them. The CDR3 contains 13 residues. Germline values: CDR1 KGHSH, CDR2 LQKENI. The CDR3, as DNA: TGTGCCAGCTCCCGGGGCGAAGGAAACACCATATATTTT. It is translated as CASSRGEGNTIYF.

V is TRBV5-1 and J is TRBJ2-1; TRBD2 matches 8 bases. Losses at the gene ends were 4 bases for V and 8 bases for J; bases not matched to a gene: 11. The CDR3 extends over 15 amino acids. The germline V gene has CDR1 SGHRS and CDR2 YFSETQ. This CDR3 reads CASSGGGQFDYEQFF. The CDR3 DNA reads as TGCGCCAGCAGCGGCGGGGGGCAGTTTGACTATGAGCAGTTCTTC. Filled out from reference TRBV5-1 and TRBJ2-1, the complete variable domain reads KAGVTQTPRYLIKTRGQQVTLSCSPISGHRSVSWYQQTPGQGLQFLFEYFSETQRNKGNFPGRFSGRQFSNSRSEMNVSTLELGDSALYLCASSGGGQFDYEQFFGPGTRLTVL.

The genes are TRBV7-9 and TRBJ2-1; 7 bases are shared with TRBD2. Germline V CDR1 and CDR2: SEHNR, FQNEAQ (reference sequence). The CDR3 extends over 14 amino acids. Trimming removed 7 bases from V and 6 bases from J; junction bases left unmatched: 9. The CDR3 loop is CASNSPTGGNEQFF. The CDR3 DNA reads as TGTGCCAGCAACTCTCCGACGGGGGGCAATGAGCAGTTCTTC.

This clone was observed a single time. A far larger clone is one nucleotide away, so this likely arose from a read error. CDR3 sequence: CASSPSGSSYNEQFF. CDR3 in DNA: TGTGCCAGCAGTCCTAGCGGGAGCTCCTACAATGAGCAGTTCTTC. This chain connects TRBV27 to TRBJ2-1; the match to TRBD2 covers 10 bases. Trimming at V came to 5 bases and at J to 0 bases, leaving 1 base not matched to a gene. This CDR3 region has 15 residues. Germline V CDR1 and CDR2: MNHEY, SMNVEV (reference sequence).

The chain is built from TRBV6-6 and TRBJ2-1, with 7 bases matching TRBD1. V was pared by 0 bases and J by 8 bases, with 10 bases of the junction left unmatched. CDR1 and CDR2 from the germline V gene are MNHNY and SVGAGI (reference sequence). The CDR3 contains 16 residues. CDR3 region: CASSYSKGGGRDEQFF. CDR3 DNA sequence: TGTGCCAGCAGTTACTCGAAAGGGGGCGGCAGAGATGAGCAGTTCTTC.

This chain uses TRBV5-6 with TRBJ2-5, with 8 bases fitting TRBD2. Unmatched junction bases numbered 0, after V lost 1 base and J lost 1 base. Germline CDR1 is SGHDT and CDR2 is YYEEEE. This CDR3 spans 14 amino acids. CDR3 loop: CASSLREGQETQYF. CDR3 DNA sequence: TGTGCCAGCAGCTTGCGGGAGGGCCAAGAGACCCAGTACTTC.

The V and J genes are TRBV11-2 and TRBJ2-3; 7 bases are shared with TRBD2. The CDR3 has 14 residues. Germline V gene lookup returns CDR1 SGHAT and CDR2 FQNNGV. V shed 3 bases and J 2 bases; nucleotides not matched to a gene: 2. The CDR3 reads CASSFWDYTDTQYF. For the CDR3, the DNA is TGTGCCAGCAGCTTTTGGGACTACACAGATACGCAGTATTTT.

The genes are TRBV5-1 and TRBJ1-5; D is perhaps TRBD1 (6 bases). Germline V gene data show CDR1 as SGHRS and CDR2 as YFSETQ. This CDR3 has 15 residues. The V gene lost 4 bases and the J gene lost 1 base, with 12 bases spanning the gap. CDR3 residues: CASSKNTGSNQPQHF. For the CDR3, the DNA is TGCGCCAGCAGCAAAAACACAGGGAGCAATCAGCCCCAGCATTTT.

The chain is built from TRBV7-9 and TRBJ2-1; D gene ambiguous. The CDR3 contains 14 residues. Germline V gene data show CDR1 as SEHNR and CDR2 as FQNEAQ (reference sequence). V was cut by 0 bases and J by 4 bases, with 7 bases left in between. The CDR3 nucleotides are TGTGCCAGCAGCTTAGCCGGACCGTACAATGAGCAGTTCTTC. It codes for CASSLAGPYNEQFF.

This clone was detected once. The V call is TRBV27, the J call TRBJ1-2; D remains ambiguous. V was pared by 0 bases and J by 1 base, with 9 bases between. In germline, CDR1 is MNHEY, CDR2 SMNVEV (reference sequence). The CDR3 runs to 15 residues. The CDR3 region is CASSLSANLNYGYTF. CDR3 DNA: TGTGCCAGCAGTTTATCCGCAAACCTTAACTATGGCTACACCTTC.

This clone was observed a few times. V and J are TRBV5-8 and TRBJ1-5; D is possibly TRBD1 (5 bases). The CDR3 runs 15 residues. Per germline, CDR1 SGHTS and CDR2 YDEGEE. Trimming removed 5 bases from V and 2 bases from J, with 14 bases in between. The CDR3 nucleotides read TGTGCCAGCAGGGCCCGCGGGGCGGGCAATCAGCCCCAGCATTTT. It yields the protein CASRARGAGNQPQHF.

This clone turned up a few times. V and J are TRBV28 and TRBJ2-3; 9 bases map to TRBD2. Germline V gene sequence: CDR1 MDHEN, CDR2 SYDVKM. V lost 2 bases to trimming and J lost 3 bases; unmatched junction nucleotides: 24. CDR3 size: 22 residues. The CDR3: CASSLLASGAEGFFGRTDTQYF. The CDR3, as DNA: TGTGCCAGCAGTTTACTCGCTAGCGGGGCCGAGGGGTTTTTTGGGAGGACAGATACGCAGTATTTT.

The chain joins TRBV29-1 to TRBJ1-1; D remains unclear. The CDR3 consists of 13 residues. Per the germline V gene, CDR1 is SQVTM and CDR2 is ANQGSEA. Trimming stripped 4 bases from V and 4 bases from J, with 13 bases between. The CDR3 here is CSVVPDWGTEAFF. CDR3 DNA sequence: TGCAGCGTTGTACCTGATTGGGGCACTGAAGCTTTCTTT.

A few counts support this clone. The gene calls are TRBV4-1 and TRBJ2-1; weak D call: TRBD2 (5 bases). The V gene's germline CDR1 is MGHRA and CDR2 YSYEKL. There are 13 residues in the CDR3. V shed 4 bases and J shed 9 bases, with 13 bases lying between them. The DNA of the CDR3 is TGCGCCAGCAGCCCGGGGATCTCTTCTGAGCAGTTCTTC. This encodes CASSPGISSEQFF.